One and the same sample provided the 8 T cell receptor beta chains below, sequenced in a study of T cell repertoires in cytomegalovirus infection. Each CDR3 protein gets one entry after TCRdb re-called the reads with MiXCR. The table shows some 680,000 distinct CDR3 sequences, with 35% occurring only once. Specimen: PBMCs. These receptors all come from a human donor in good health (CMV status not recorded). Some clones in this sample may be carry-over from other donors' samples.

The chain uses TRBV7-4 and TRBJ1-1, with a possible D match to TRBD1 (5 bases). The germline V gene has CDR1 SGHVT and CDR2 SQSDAQ. The V end was cut by 5 bases, the J end by 4 bases, with 14 bases between. CDR3 length: 14 residues. CDR3 in amino acids: CASSPYRDGTEAFF. The CDR3 DNA is TGTGCCAGCAGCCCTTACCGGGACGGCACTGAAGCTTTCTTT. Full variable domain (rest looked up from reference TRBV7-4 and TRBJ1-1): GAGVSQSPRYKVAKRGRDVALRCDSISGHVTLYWYRQTLGQGSEVLTYSQSDAQRDKSGRPSGRFSAERPERSVSTLKIQRTEQGDSAVYLCASSPYRDGTEAFFGQGTRLTVV.

The chain uses TRBV6-5 and TRBJ1-4; D is ambiguous. Per the germline V gene, CDR1 is MNHEY and CDR2 is SVGAGI. This CDR3 is built from 15 residues. Trimming removed 6 bases from V and 7 bases from J, with 18 bases in between. The CDR3 nucleotides read TGTGCCAGCAGCTATGACGGAAGCTTTGGTGAAAAACTGTTTTTT. Protein: CASSYDGSFGEKLFF.

The V call is TRBV28, the J call TRBJ2-5; the D gene is possibly TRBD1 (5 bases). Germline CDR1 MDHEN, CDR2 SYDVKM. The ends were cut back, 3 bases at V and 3 bases at J, with 20 bases in the middle. The length of the CDR3 is 17 residues. This CDR3 is CASSFLPPRVIEETQYF. The CDR3 region has the DNA TGTGCCAGCAGTTTCCTCCCCCCCAGGGTGATTGAAGAGACCCAGTACTTC.

The V and J genes are TRBV28 and TRBJ2-5, with TRBD2 as a possible D gene (6 bases). Germline CDR1 is MDHEN and CDR2 is SYDVKM. V gave up 6 bases and J gave up 1 base, with 15 bases separating them. The CDR3 covers 15 residues. The DNA of the CDR3 is TGTGCCAGCAGGAAGGGACTGGGGATCCAAGAGACCCAGTACTTC. Its protein is CASRKGLGIQETQYF.

This chain's CDR3 is CASSFGGWNPQNEQFF. The CDR3 nucleotides are TGTGCCAGCAGCTTCGGGGGTTGGAATCCTCAAAATGAGCAGTTCTTC. This chain links TRBV11-3 with TRBJ2-1; possible D gene TRBD2, 6 bases. The CDR3 extends over 16 amino acids. Germline loops: CDR1 SGHNT, CDR2 YENEEA. Trimming stripped 3 bases from V and 7 bases from J, with 19 bases between. Drawing the rest from reference TRBV11-3 and TRBJ2-1, the complete variable domain is EAGVVQSPRYKIIEKKQPVAFWCNPISGHNTLYWYLQNLGQGPELLIRYENEEAVDDSQLPKDRFSAERLKGVDSTLKIQPAELGDSAVYLCASSFGGWNPQNEQFFGPGTRLTVL.

This chain uses TRBV11-2 with TRBJ1-1; 8 nucleotides line up with TRBD1. Unmatched junction bases numbered 12, after V lost 5 bases and J lost 4 bases. CDR1 and CDR2 from the germline V gene are SGHAT and FQNNGV. The CDR3 is 16 amino acids. This CDR3 is CASSPGGDRPSTEAFF. As DNA, the CDR3 is TGTGCCAGCAGCCCGGGCGGGGACAGGCCGAGCACTGAAGCTTTCTTT.

This clonotype was seen more than once but under ten times. The chain links TRBV7-2 to TRBJ1-1, with a possible D match to TRBD1 (6 bases). The CDR3 sequence is 15 residues long. The germline V gene encodes CDR1 SGHTA and CDR2 FQGNSA. Trimming took off 7 bases at V and 2 bases at J, with 17 bases between the two ends. CDR3 nucleotides: TGTGCCAGCACCTCGGGGGGGCCCGTTAACACTGAAGCTTTCTTT. Its protein product is CASTSGGPVNTEAFF.

This clonotype was counted only a few times. This chain connects TRBV5-1 to TRBJ2-3; 7 nucleotides match TRBD1. Germline values: CDR1 SGHRS, CDR2 YFSETQ. Unmatched junction bases numbered 4, after V lost 5 bases and J lost 1 base. The CDR3 contains 14 residues. The CDR3 reads CASRGGFRTDTQYF. In DNA form, the CDR3 reads TGCGCCAGCAGAGGGGGCTTTCGCACAGATACGCAGTATTTT.